These 32 T cell receptor beta chains originate from one sample sequenced in a study of T-cell reconstitution after alpha-beta-depleted transplantation in children. Study-level points and caveats: Hyperexpanded clones declined; after one year, newly produced T cells mostly supplied diversity.

Researchers prepared the TCRbeta library using unique molecular identifiers, the study reports. MiXCR, run by TCRdb on the PCR reads, gives a single entry per CDR3 protein. This sample has 330,000 or so distinct CDR3 sequences, with 6.5% to 9% found just once. These TCRs are of unknown antigen specificity. The sequencing here drew on peripheral blood, taken 360 days after TCRalphabeta/CD19-depleted stem cell transplant. Source of these receptors: a female patient aged 2-9 years who had a stem cell transplant for Fanconi anemia, so the T cells may come from the graft donor.

This chain uses TRBV7-6 with TRBJ2-7, with D maybe TRBD1 (5 bases). CDR1 and CDR2 (germline): SGHVS, FNYEAQ. The length of the CDR3 is 12 residues. Deletions cut 5 bases from V and 6 bases from J, with 11 bases between. The DNA for the CDR3 is TGTGCCAGCAGCCCCCGGCAGGGCGAGCAGTACTTC. Its protein product is CASSPRQGEQYF.

This clonotype has more than one count but fewer than ten. The chain couples TRBV9 to TRBJ1-1, with D tentatively TRBD1 (6 bases). The CDR3 is 14 residues long. Trimming pared 4 bases from V and 0 bases from J, leaving 10 bases between. Per the germline V gene, CDR1 is SGDLS and CDR2 is YYNGEE. The CDR3, as DNA: TGTGCCAGCAGCTCTAGGGGGGTGAACACTGAAGCTTTCTTT. Residues: CASSSRGVNTEAFF.

This clonotype turned up a few times. The rearrangement uses TRBV14 and TRBJ2-1; D unclear. The CDR3 has 15 residues. In germline, CDR1 is SGHDN, CDR2 FVKESK. V lost 4 bases, J lost 0 bases, and 10 bases lay in between. The CDR3 nucleotides read TGTGCCAGCAGCCTCTGGGTGGTCTCCTACAATGAGCAGTTCTTC. Translating it yields CASSLWVVSYNEQFF. The variable domain in full, completed from reference TRBV14 and TRBJ2-1, reads EAGVTQFPSHSVIEKGQTVTLRCDPISGHDNLYWYRRVMGKEIKFLLHFVKESKQDESGMPNNRFLAERTGGTYSTLKVQPAELEDSGVYFCASSLWVVSYNEQFFGPGTRLTVL.

This clonotype was observed at least ten times. The rearrangement joins TRBV6-2 or TRBV6-3 to TRBJ2-1; 7 nucleotides line up with TRBD1. This CDR3 is built from 12 residues. Trimming at V came to 7 bases and at J to 3 bases, leaving 0 bases not matched to a gene. The germline gives CDR1 MNHEY, CDR2 SVGEGT. CDR3 loop: CASNRGYNEQFF. The CDR3 DNA is TGTGCCAGCAACAGGGGCTACAATGAGCAGTTCTTC.

This clonotype appeared many times. This chain links TRBV20-1 with TRBJ2-3, with D perhaps TRBD2 (6 bases). V was cut by 6 bases and J by 2 bases, with 9 bases left in between. Looked up from germline, CDR1 is DFQATT and CDR2 is SNEGSKA (reference sequence). The CDR3 consists of 12 residues. The CDR3, as DNA: TGCAGTGCGGGGGGACCCACAGATACGCAGTATTTT. Translated: CSAGGPTDTQYF.

This clonotype came up many times. J is TRBJ2-4 and V is TRBV6-2 or TRBV6-3; possibly TRBD1 for D (5 bases). The length of the CDR3 is 16 residues. V gave up 5 bases and J gave up 1 base, with 15 bases separating them. Germline V gives CDR1 MNHEY, CDR2 SVGEGT. DNA of the CDR3: TGTGCCAGCAGTCACGCAGGGATACTCGCCAAAAACATTCAGTACTTC. Translation: CASSHAGILAKNIQYF.

This clonotype was seen many times. The chain joins TRBV7-2 to TRBJ1-3; weak D call: TRBD1 (5 bases). CDR3 length: 14 residues. Germline V lookup: CDR1 SGHTA, CDR2 FQGNSA. V lost 1 base to trimming and J lost 3 bases, with 7 bases between them. CDR3 sequence: CASSLGGGGNTIYF. Here the CDR3 DNA reads TGTGCCAGCAGCTTAGGTGGGGGTGGAAACACCATATATTTT. The full variable domain, completed using reference TRBV7-2 and TRBJ1-3, is GAGVSQSPSNKVTEKGKDVELRCDPISGHTALYWYRQSLGQGLEFLIYFQGNSAPDKSGLPSDRFSAERTGGSVSTLTIQRTQQEDSAVYLCASSLGGGGNTIYFGEGSWLTVV.

V usage is TRBV28 and J usage is TRBJ2-3; possible D gene TRBD2, 6 bases. CDR1 MDHEN and CDR2 SYDVKM come from the germline V gene. The length of the CDR3 is 14 residues. V was clipped by 1 base and J by 9 bases, with 14 bases between them. In nucleotides, the CDR3 is TGTGCCAGCAGTTTATCAGGCGGGACGGGCACGCAGTATTTT. Amino acid sequence: CASSLSGGTGTQYF.

The chain carries TRBV15 and TRBJ2-7, with a possible D match to TRBD2 (5 bases). This CDR3 is 15 amino acids long. V was pared by 0 bases and J by 3 bases, with 12 bases between. CDR1 and CDR2 from the germline V gene are LNHNV and YYDKDF (reference sequence). For the CDR3, the DNA is TGTGCCACCAGCAGAGATCTCGCGCGGGTCTACGAGCAGTACTTC. The encoded protein is CATSRDLARVYEQYF.

A word on this clonotype: This could be a read error, since a much larger clone is one nucleotide away. The V call is TRBV20-1, the J call TRBJ1-5; D is unresolved. Trimming left V 3 bases short and J 6 bases short, with 15 bases between. Germline lookup yields CDR1 DFQATT and CDR2 SNEGSKA (reference sequence). The CDR3 totals 14 residues. For the CDR3, the DNA is TGCAGTGCTAGGCTGAGGAGGGTAAGTCAGCCCCAGCATTTT. This encodes CSARLRRVSQPQHF.

This clonotype was observed at least ten times. The rearrangement uses TRBV5-1 and TRBJ2-3; tentatively, D is TRBD1 (6 bases). CDR1 is SGHRS and CDR2 is YFSETQ in the germline V gene. The CDR3 extends over 15 amino acids. Trimming stripped 3 bases from V and 4 bases from J, with 15 bases between. DNA of the CDR3: TGCGCCAGCAGCTCGGCCAGGGGAGCCCCAGATACGCAGTATTTT. It yields the protein CASSSARGAPDTQYF.

This clonotype was recorded a few times. The CDR3 spells CASSLSRGGLETQYF. CDR3 coding DNA: TGCGCCAGCAGCTTGAGCCGGGGGGGCTTGGAGACCCAGTACTTC. J is TRBJ2-5 and V is TRBV5-1, with 8 bases aligning to TRBD2. The CDR3 sequence is 15 residues long. Germline values: CDR1 SGHRS, CDR2 YFSETQ. The junction had 7 bases not matched to a gene; V was cut back by 1 base and J by 5 bases.

At least ten counts were recorded for this clonotype. The chain joins TRBV5-4 to TRBJ2-7; D is perhaps TRBD1 (5 bases). The CDR3 contains 13 residues. Trimming pared 2 bases from V and 1 base from J, leaving 7 bases between. Germline-derived CDR1 and CDR2 are SGHNT and YYREEE (reference sequence). CDR3 nucleotides: TGTGCCAGCAGCTTTCAGGGTTCCTACGAGCAGTACGTC. Translated, it gives CASSFQGSYEQYV.

This clonotype was observed many times. The V and J genes are TRBV29-1 and TRBJ2-7, with TRBD2 identical over 10 bases. The CDR3 has 13 amino acids. Losses at the gene ends were 5 bases for V and 5 bases for J; bases not matched to a gene: 6. Germline CDR1 SQVTM, CDR2 ANQGSEA. The CDR3 nucleotides read TGCAGCGTTCTACTAGCGGGGAGGGACGAGCAGTACTTC. Translated, it gives CSVLLAGRDEQYF.

This clonotype was seen many times. V gene TRBV12-3 or TRBV12-4 combines with J gene TRBJ2-1; D is uncertain. Trimming left V 4 bases short and J 6 bases short, with 13 bases between. CDR3 length: 14 amino acids. The CDR3 region has the DNA TGTGCCAGCAGTTCCCGACCGGTTATCAATGAGCAGTTCTTC. Translation gives CASSSRPVINEQFF.

This clonotype has just a few counts. The chain links TRBV6-2 or TRBV6-3 to TRBJ1-4; TRBD1 might be the D (6 bases). The CDR3 contains 16 residues. CDR1 and CDR2 (germline): MNHEY, SVGEGT. V was pared by 0 bases and J by 0 bases, with 8 bases between. As DNA, the CDR3 is TGTGCCAGCAGTTACTCGGGGGCAGCAACTAATGAAAAACTGTTTTTT. It translates to CASSYSGAATNEKLFF.

This clonotype was detected a few times. The J gene is TRBJ1-1, the V gene TRBV5-1; D is unresolved. Trimming removed 2 bases at V and 3 bases at J, with 11 bases between. CDR1 and CDR2 from the germline V gene are SGHRS and YFSETQ. The CDR3 covers 14 residues. The CDR3 is CASSFGPLDTEAFF. As DNA, the CDR3 is TGCGCCAGCAGCTTCGGACCCCTGGACACTGAAGCTTTCTTT.

The sample holds a few counts of this clonotype. V is TRBV12-3 or TRBV12-4 and J is TRBJ1-2; 8 nucleotides align to TRBD1. The trim removed 3 bases at V and 2 bases at J, leaving 8 bases unmatched. The CDR3 sequence is 16 residues long. The CDR3 DNA reads TGTGCCAGCAGTTTGACTAGGACAGGGTTAAACTATGGCTACACCTTC. Encoded protein: CASSLTRTGLNYGYTF.

The chain carries TRBV7-9 and TRBJ2-2; D gene unclear. The CDR3 has 14 amino acids. Germline CDR1 and CDR2: SEHNR and FQNEAQ (reference sequence). The V gene lost 5 bases and the J gene lost 1 base, with 8 bases spanning the gap. The CDR3 loop is CASSHMWNTGELFF. CDR3 bases: TGTGCCAGCAGCCACATGTGGAACACCGGGGAGCTGTTTTTT.

The chain has TRBV12-3 or TRBV12-4 and TRBJ1-2; D may be TRBD1 (5 bases). Trimming shortened V by 3 bases and J by 5 bases, and 13 bases separated the two germline ends. CDR3 size: 14 residues. The DNA of the CDR3 is TGTGCCAGCAGTTTCTCGGGCAGGGCATATGGCTACACCTTC. Translation: CASSFSGRAYGYTF.

This clonotype was observed many times. This chain connects TRBV20-1 to TRBJ1-2; TRBD1 matches at 7 bases. Germline V gene sequence: CDR1 DFQATT, CDR2 SNEGSKA (reference sequence). J was trimmed by 4 bases and V by 5 bases; bases with no gene match: 7. The CDR3 is 13 residues long. The CDR3 DNA sequence: TGCAGTGCTGTCCCGACAGGGACCTATGGCTACACCTTC. Translation gives CSAVPTGTYGYTF.

The chain employs TRBV7-9 and TRBJ1-1; D is unclear. Germline assignment: CDR1 SEHNR and CDR2 FQNEAQ (reference sequence). Trimming took off 4 bases at V and 1 base at J, with 13 bases between the two ends. The CDR3 consists of 15 residues. Here the CDR3 DNA reads TGTGCCAGCAGCTCTTACATGAGGGAGAACACTGAAGCTTTCTTT. Translating gives CASSSYMRENTEAFF.

Ten or more counts support this clonotype. The chain couples TRBV28 to TRBJ2-1; 12 bases fit TRBD2. This CDR3 is built from 15 residues. Trimming removed 1 base from V and 9 bases from J; junction bases left unmatched: 4. The germline gives CDR1 MDHEN, CDR2 SYDVKM. The CDR3 region has the DNA TGTGCCAGCAGTTTATCTAGCGGGGGGGCCGGTGAGCAGTTCTTC. This codes for CASSLSSGGAGEQFF.

The table lists this clonotype with many counts. This rearrangement joins TRBV5-1 to TRBJ1-1; TRBD1 is a possible D gene (6 bases). V was cut by 4 bases and J by 5 bases, with 18 bases left in between. Germline V gives CDR1 SGHRS, CDR2 YFSETQ. The CDR3 runs to 15 residues. The CDR3 loop is CASSELRGGGTEAFF. The CDR3 DNA reads TGCGCCAGCAGCGAACTCAGGGGTGGAGGGACTGAAGCTTTCTTT. Full variable domain (remainder filled in from reference TRBV5-1 and TRBJ1-1): KAGVTQTPRYLIKTRGQQVTLSCSPISGHRSVSWYQQTPGQGLQFLFEYFSETQRNKGNFPGRFSGRQFSNSRSEMNVSTLELGDSALYLCASSELRGGGTEAFFGQGTRLTVV.

This clonotype was seen a few times. The genes are TRBV18 and TRBJ2-5; unclear D gene. The V end lost 1 base, the J end lost 5 bases, and 5 bases lay between the germline ends. Germline V CDR1 and CDR2: KGHSH, LQKENI. This CDR3 comprises 12 residues. In DNA form, the CDR3 reads TGTGCCAGCTCACCACTTCCGGAGACCCAGTACTTC. As protein: CASSPLPETQYF.

This clonotype was counted ten times or more. V and J are TRBV12-3 or TRBV12-4 and TRBJ1-1; TRBD1 matches 9 bases. Trimming at V came to 7 bases and at J to 5 bases, leaving 8 bases not matched to a gene. The CDR3 is 14 amino acids. CDR3 in amino acids: CASTPKGQGTEAFF. The CDR3 DNA sequence: TGTGCCAGCACCCCGAAGGGACAGGGAACTGAAGCTTTCTTT.

This sequence joins TRBV6-5 and TRBJ1-1, with D maybe TRBD1 (5 bases). Germline CDR1 reads MNHEY; CDR2 reads SVGAGI. The V gene lost 2 bases and the J gene lost 3 bases, with 13 bases spanning the gap. The CDR3 is 15 amino acids. As DNA, the CDR3 is TGTGCCAGCAGTTACGGGGACGGTGGGGACACTGAAGCTTTCTTT. It translates to CASSYGDGGDTEAFF.

This clonotype was recorded at least ten times. The V and J genes are TRBV20-1 and TRBJ2-1; 8 nucleotides align to TRBD2. V lost 3 bases, J lost 7 bases, and 5 bases stayed unmatched. The CDR3 has 13 amino acids. Germline-derived CDR1 and CDR2 are DFQATT and SNEGSKA (reference sequence). DNA of the CDR3: TGCAGTGCTAGCCAGATAGCGGGAAATGAGCAGTTCTTC. Translating gives CSASQIAGNEQFF.

This clonotype showed up many times. V is TRBV4-3 and J is TRBJ1-1; D gene ambiguous. Trimming removed 1 base from V and 4 bases from J, with 7 bases in between. Germline V gives CDR1 LGHNA, CDR2 YSLEER. CDR3 length: 13 amino acids. The CDR3 spells CASSQVLGTEAFF. The CDR3, as DNA: TGCGCCAGCAGCCAAGTTCTCGGCACTGAAGCTTTCTTT.

This clonotype was counted only a few times. The chain joins TRBV7-9 to TRBJ1-2; D perhaps matches TRBD1 (5 bases). Germline V gene data show CDR1 as SEHNR and CDR2 as FQNEAQ (reference sequence). V shed 5 bases and J shed 7 bases, with 14 bases lying between them. CDR3 size: 13 residues. The CDR3 spells CASSPRDVGGYTF. The CDR3 DNA sequence: TGTGCCAGCAGCCCCCGGGACGTGGGTGGCTACACCTTC.

The chain combines TRBV7-8 with TRBJ2-7; TRBD2 aligns across 9 bases. Per the germline V gene, CDR1 is SGHVS and CDR2 is FQNEAQ. J was trimmed by 4 bases and V by 1 base; bases with no gene match: 11. The CDR3 contains 17 residues. The DNA of the CDR3 is TGTGCCAGCAGCTTAGGAAGAAGGCGGGAGGGCCAATACGAGCAGTACTTC. Translation: CASSLGRRREGQYEQYF.

The rearrangement joins TRBV10-3 to TRBJ1-2; D ambiguous. Trimming took 2 bases from V and 6 from J, leaving 10 bases between them. CDR1 is ENHRY, CDR2 SYGVKD, per germline. The CDR3 covers 13 residues. CDR3 amino acids: CAISEVSGHGYTF. The CDR3 nucleotides are TGTGCCATCAGTGAGGTTTCGGGTCATGGCTACACCTTC.